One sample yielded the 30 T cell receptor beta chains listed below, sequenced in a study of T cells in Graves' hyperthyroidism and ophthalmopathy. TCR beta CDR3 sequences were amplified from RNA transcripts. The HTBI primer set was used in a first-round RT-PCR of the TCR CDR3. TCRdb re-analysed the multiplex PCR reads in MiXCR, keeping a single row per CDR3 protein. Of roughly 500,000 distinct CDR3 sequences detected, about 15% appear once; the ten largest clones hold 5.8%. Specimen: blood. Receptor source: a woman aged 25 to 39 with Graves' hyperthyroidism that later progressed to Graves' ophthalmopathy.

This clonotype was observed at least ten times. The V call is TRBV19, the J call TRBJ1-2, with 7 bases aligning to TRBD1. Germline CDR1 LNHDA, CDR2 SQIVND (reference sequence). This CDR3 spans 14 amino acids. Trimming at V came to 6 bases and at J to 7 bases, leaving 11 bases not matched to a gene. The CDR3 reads CASRVVGGERGYTF. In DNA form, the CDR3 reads TGTGCCAGTAGAGTCGTAGGGGGCGAACGTGGCTACACCTTC.

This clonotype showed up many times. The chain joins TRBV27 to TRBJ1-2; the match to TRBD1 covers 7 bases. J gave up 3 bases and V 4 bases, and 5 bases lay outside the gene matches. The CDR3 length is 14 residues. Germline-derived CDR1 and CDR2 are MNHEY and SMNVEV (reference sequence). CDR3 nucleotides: TGTGCCAGCAGTTCTACAGGGGATCACTATGGCTACACCTTC. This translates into CASSSTGDHYGYTF.

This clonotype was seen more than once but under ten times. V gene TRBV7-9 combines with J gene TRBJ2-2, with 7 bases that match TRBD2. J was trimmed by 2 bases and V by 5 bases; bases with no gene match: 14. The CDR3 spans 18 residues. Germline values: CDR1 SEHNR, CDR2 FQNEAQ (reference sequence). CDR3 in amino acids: CASSARDYTDLNTGELFF. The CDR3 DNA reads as TGTGCCAGCAGCGCCCGGGACTATACGGATCTCAACACCGGGGAGCTGTTTTTT.

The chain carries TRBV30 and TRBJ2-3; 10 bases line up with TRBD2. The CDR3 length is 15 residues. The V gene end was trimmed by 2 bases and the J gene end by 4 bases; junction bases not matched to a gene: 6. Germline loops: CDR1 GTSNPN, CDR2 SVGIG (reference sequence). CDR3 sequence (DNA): TGTGCCTGGAGTTCCCTAGCGGGAGCATCAGATACGCAGTATTTT. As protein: CAWSSLAGASDTQYF.

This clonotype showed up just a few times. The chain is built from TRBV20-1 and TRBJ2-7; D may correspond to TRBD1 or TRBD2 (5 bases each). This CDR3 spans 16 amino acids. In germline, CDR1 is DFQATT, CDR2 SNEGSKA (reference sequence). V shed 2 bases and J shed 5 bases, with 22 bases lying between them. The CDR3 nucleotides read TGCAGTGCTAGACCTTCCGGGACCTCCCAGGACCACGAGCAGTACTTC. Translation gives CSARPSGTSQDHEQYF.

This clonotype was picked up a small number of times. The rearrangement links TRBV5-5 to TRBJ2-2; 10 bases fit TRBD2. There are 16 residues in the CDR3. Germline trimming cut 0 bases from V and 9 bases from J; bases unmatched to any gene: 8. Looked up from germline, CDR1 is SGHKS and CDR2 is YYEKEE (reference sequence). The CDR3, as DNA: TGTGCCAGCAGCTTGGAGGGTAGCGGGAGGCCCCGGGAGCTGTTTTTT. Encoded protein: CASSLEGSGRPRELFF.

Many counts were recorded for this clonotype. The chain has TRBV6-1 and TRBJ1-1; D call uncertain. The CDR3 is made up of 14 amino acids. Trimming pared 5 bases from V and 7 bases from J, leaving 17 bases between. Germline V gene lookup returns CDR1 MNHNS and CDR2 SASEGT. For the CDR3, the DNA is TGTGCCAGCAGTTACCTTAGCGACACCCGTGAAGCTTTCTTT. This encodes CASSYLSDTREAFF.

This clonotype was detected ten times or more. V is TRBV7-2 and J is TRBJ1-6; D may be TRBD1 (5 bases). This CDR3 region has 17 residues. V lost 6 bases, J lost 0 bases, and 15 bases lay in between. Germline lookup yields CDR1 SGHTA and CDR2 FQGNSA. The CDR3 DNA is TGTGCCAGCAGGCCGACCAGGGCTACCTCCTATAATTCACCCCTCCACTTT. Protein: CASRPTRATSYNSPLHF.

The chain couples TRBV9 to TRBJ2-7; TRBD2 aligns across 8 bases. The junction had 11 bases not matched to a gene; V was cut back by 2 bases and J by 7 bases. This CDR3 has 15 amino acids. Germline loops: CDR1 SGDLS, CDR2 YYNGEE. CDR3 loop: CASSVDGGVVSEQYF. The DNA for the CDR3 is TGTGCCAGCAGCGTTGACGGGGGGGTTGTAAGTGAGCAGTACTTC.

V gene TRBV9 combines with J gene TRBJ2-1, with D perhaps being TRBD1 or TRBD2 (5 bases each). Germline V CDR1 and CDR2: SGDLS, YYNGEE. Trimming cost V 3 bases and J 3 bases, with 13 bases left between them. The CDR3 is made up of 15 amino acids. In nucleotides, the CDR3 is TGTGCCAGCAGCGCCGGGACCATTAACTACAATGAGCAGTTCTTC. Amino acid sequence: CASSAGTINYNEQFF.

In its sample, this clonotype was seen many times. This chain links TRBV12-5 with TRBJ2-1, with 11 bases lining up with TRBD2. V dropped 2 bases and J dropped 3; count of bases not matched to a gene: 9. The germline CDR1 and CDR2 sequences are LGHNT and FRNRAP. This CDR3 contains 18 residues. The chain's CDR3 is CASGLWTSGSQYYNEQFF. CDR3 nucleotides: TGTGCTAGTGGTTTGTGGACTAGCGGGTCCCAATACTACAATGAGCAGTTCTTC.

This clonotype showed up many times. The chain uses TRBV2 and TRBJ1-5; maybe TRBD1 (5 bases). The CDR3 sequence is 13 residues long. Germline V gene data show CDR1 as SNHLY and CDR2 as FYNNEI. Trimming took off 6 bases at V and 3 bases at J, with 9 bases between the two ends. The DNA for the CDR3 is TGTGCCAGCAGCAGGGTGGCCAATCAGCCCCAGCATTTT. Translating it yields CASSRVANQPQHF.

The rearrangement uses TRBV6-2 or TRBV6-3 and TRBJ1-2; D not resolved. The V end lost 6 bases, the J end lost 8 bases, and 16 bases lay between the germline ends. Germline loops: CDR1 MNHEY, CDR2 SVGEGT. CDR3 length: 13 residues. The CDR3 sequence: CASSAVPHNGYTF. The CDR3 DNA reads TGTGCCAGCAGCGCAGTCCCCCACAACGGCTACACCTTC.

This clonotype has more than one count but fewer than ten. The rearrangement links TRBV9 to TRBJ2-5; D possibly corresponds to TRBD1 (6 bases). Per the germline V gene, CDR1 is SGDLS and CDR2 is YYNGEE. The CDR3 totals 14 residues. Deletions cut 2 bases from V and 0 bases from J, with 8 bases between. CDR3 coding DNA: TGTGCCAGCAGCGTGGGACACTACCAAGAGACCCAGTACTTC. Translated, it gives CASSVGHYQETQYF.

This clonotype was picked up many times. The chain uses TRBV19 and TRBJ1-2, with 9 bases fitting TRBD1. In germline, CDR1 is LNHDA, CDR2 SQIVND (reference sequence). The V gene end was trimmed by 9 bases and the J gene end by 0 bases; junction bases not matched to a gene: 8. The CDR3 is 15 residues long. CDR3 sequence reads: CASEGQGPPNYGYTF. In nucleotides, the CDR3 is TGTGCCAGCGAGGGACAGGGCCCGCCTAACTATGGCTACACCTTC.

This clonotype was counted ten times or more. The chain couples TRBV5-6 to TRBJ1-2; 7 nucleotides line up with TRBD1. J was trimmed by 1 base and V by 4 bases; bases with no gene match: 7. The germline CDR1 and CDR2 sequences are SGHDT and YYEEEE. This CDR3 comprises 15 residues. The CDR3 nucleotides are TGTGCCAGCAGCCGAAGGGACAGCGTTAACTATGGCTACACCTTC. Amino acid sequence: CASSRRDSVNYGYTF.

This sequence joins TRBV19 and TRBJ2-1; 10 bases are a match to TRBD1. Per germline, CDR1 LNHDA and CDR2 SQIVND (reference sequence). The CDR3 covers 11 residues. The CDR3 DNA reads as TGTGCACGACAGGGGGCTAAGGAGCAGTTCTTC. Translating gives CARQGAKEQFF.

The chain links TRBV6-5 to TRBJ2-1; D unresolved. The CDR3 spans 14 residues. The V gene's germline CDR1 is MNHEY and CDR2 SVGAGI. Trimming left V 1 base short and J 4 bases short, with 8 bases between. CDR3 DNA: TGTGCCAGCAGTTACTTGGCTGTTTACAATGAGCAGTTCTTC. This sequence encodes CASSYLAVYNEQFF.

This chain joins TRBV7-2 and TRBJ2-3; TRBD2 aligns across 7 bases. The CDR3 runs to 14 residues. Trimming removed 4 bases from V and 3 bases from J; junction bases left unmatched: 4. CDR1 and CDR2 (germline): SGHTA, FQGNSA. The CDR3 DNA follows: TGTGCCAGCAGCTCTTCTAGCGGAACAGATACGCAGTATTTT. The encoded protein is CASSSSSGTDTQYF. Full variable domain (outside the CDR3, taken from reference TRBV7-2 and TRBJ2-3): GAGVSQSPSNKVTEKGKDVELRCDPISGHTALYWYRQSLGQGLEFLIYFQGNSAPDKSGLPSDRFSAERTGGSVSTLTIQRTQQEDSAVYLCASSSSSGTDTQYFGPGTRLTVL.

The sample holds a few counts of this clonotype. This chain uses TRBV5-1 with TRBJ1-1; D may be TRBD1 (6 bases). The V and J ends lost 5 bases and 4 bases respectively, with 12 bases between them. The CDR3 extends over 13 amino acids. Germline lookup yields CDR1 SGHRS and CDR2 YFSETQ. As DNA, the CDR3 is TGCGCCAGCAGGTATTCAGGGGCCACTGAAGCTTTCTTT. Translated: CASRYSGATEAFF.

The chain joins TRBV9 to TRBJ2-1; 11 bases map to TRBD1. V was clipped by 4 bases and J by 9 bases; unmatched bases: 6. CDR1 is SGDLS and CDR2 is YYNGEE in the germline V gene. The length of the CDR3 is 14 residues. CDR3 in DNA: TGTGCCAGCAGCCAAGGGACAGGGGGACTTGAGCAGTTCTTC. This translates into CASSQGTGGLEQFF.

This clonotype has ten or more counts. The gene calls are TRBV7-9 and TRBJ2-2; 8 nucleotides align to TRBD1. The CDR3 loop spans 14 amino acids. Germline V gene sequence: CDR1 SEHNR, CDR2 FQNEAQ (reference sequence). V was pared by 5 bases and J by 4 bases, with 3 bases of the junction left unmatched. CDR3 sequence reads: CASSGGTGTGELFF. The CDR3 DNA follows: TGTGCCAGCAGCGGGGGGACAGGCACCGGGGAGCTGTTTTTT.

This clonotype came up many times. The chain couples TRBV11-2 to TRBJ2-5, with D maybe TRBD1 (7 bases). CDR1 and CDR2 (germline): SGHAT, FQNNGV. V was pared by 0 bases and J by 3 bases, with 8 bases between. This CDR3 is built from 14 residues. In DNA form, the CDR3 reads TGTGCCAGCAGCTTAGACAGGGGGGAAGAGACCCAGTACTTC. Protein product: CASSLDRGEETQYF.

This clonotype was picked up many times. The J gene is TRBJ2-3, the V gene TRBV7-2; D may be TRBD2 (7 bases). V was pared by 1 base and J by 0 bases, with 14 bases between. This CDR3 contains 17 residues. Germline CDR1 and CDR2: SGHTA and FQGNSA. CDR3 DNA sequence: TGTGCCAGCAGCTTAGGCGAGGGGGGAGGGAGCACAGATACGCAGTATTTT. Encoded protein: CASSLGEGGGSTDTQYF.

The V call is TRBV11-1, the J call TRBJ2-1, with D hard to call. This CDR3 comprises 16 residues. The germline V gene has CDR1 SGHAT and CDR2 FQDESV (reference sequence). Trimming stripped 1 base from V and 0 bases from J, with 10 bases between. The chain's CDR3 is CASSLELSSSYNEQFF. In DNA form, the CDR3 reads TGTGCCAGCAGCTTAGAGTTGTCCAGCTCCTACAATGAGCAGTTCTTC.

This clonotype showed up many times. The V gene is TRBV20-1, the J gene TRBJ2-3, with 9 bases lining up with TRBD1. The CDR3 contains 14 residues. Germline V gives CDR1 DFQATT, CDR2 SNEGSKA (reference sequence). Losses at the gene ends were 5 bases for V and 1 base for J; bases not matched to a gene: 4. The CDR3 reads CSAGTGRGTDTQYF. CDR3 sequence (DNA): TGCAGTGCTGGGACAGGGAGAGGCACAGATACGCAGTATTTT.

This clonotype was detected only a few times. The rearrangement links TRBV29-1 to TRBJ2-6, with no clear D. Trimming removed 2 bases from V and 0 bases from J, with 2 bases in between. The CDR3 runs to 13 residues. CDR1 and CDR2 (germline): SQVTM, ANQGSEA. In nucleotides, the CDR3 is TGCAGCGTTGAACGCTCTGGGGCCAACGTCCTGACTTTC. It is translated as CSVERSGANVLTF.

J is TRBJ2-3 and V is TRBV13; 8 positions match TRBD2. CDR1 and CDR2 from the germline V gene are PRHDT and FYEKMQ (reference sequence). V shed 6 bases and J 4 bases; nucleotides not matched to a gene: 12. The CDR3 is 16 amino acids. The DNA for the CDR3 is TGTGCCAGCAGTCCCCGAATAGCGGGACTCTCAGATACGCAGTATTTT. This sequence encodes CASSPRIAGLSDTQYF.

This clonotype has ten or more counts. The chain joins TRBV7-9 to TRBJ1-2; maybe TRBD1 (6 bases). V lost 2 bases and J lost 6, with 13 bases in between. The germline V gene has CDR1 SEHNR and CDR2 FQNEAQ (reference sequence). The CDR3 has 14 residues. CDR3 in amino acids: CASSLLGDMDGYTF. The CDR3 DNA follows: TGTGCCAGCAGCTTATTGGGGGACATGGATGGCTACACCTTC. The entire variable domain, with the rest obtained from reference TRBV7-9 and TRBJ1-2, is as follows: DTGVSQNPRHKITKRGQNVTFRCDPISEHNRLYWYRQTLGQGPEFLTYFQNEAQLEKSRLLSDRFSAERPKGSFSTLEIQRTEQGDSAMYLCASSLLGDMDGYTFGSGTRLTVV.

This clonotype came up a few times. The chain's CDR3 is CASSQPGQGLVHEQYF. CDR3 coding DNA: TGTGCCAGCAGCCAACCGGGACAGGGGTTAGTCCACGAGCAGTACTTC. The chain joins TRBV28 to TRBJ2-7; 10 nucleotides line up with TRBD1. Germline assignment: CDR1 MDHEN and CDR2 SYDVKM. Germline trimming cut 6 bases from V and 5 bases from J; bases unmatched to any gene: 13. The CDR3 runs 16 residues.